Listed here are 4 T cell receptor beta chains from one sample, sequenced in a study of T cells after somatic rescue of genetic block (TCRdb year 2020). Libraries were made using the immunoSEQ multiplex PCR assay. TCRdb retrieved this table from immuneACCESS and kept in-frame rearrangements only. Not all clones are present; in checked studies, unresolved V genes account for under half, and no reason is known for the remainder. In this sample the table shows tens of thousands of clones, 80% to 95% of which occur a single time. The top ten clonotypes cover about 3% of the sample. The sample consisted of peripheral blood mononuclear cells (PBMCs). The source is a man aged 40-49 years.

The V gene is TRBV19, the J gene TRBJ2-7, with 9 bases matching TRBD1. The ends lost 9 bases at V and 4 bases at J; junction bases unmatched: 16. Germline V gene sequence: CDR1 LNHDA, CDR2 SQIVND (reference sequence). CDR3 length: 16 amino acids. The CDR3 region is CASGDGTGTGIYEQYF. For the CDR3, the DNA is TGTGCCAGCGGTGATGGGACCGGGACAGGGATTTACGAGCAGTACTTC.

The chain uses TRBV5-5 and TRBJ1-1; D gene uncertain. Trimming removed 2 bases from V and 1 base from J, with 6 bases in between. This CDR3 comprises 13 residues. The germline gives CDR1 SGHKS, CDR2 YYEKEE (reference sequence). CDR3 sequence (DNA): TGTGCCAGCAGCTTTGGTGAGAACACTGAAGCTTTCTTT. This sequence encodes CASSFGENTEAFF.

This chain links TRBV9 with TRBJ1-6; no reliable D call. CDR1 and CDR2 from the germline V gene are SGDLS and YYNGEE. Trimming pared 3 bases from V and 5 bases from J, leaving 6 bases between. This CDR3 region has 13 residues. The CDR3, as DNA: TGTGCCAGCAGCGCAGCAAATAATTCACCCCTCCACTTT. It specifies CASSAANNSPLHF.

This chain connects TRBV29-1 to TRBJ2-3; TRBD2 matches 8 bases. V dropped 2 bases and J dropped 2; count of bases not matched to a gene: 6. CDR1 is SQVTM, CDR2 ANQGSEA, per germline. The CDR3 runs 15 residues. Here the CDR3 reads CSVESGGSNTDTQYF. The CDR3 DNA sequence: TGCAGCGTTGAATCGGGGGGGAGCAACACAGATACGCAGTATTTT.